This T cell receptor (beta chain) was retrieved from a study of blood T cell repertoires in COVID-19. Study at large: T cells, B-cell-depleted T cells, or PBMCs provided the cDNA or gDNA that served as material.

The repertoire was sequenced with immunoSEQ multiplex PCR; TCRdb's copy has only in-frame clones and lacks some. The sample has under 300,000 clones, more than 70% seen once. The source of this sequence is a man at least 80 years old with acute or convalescent COVID-19. Sequencing was performed on peripheral blood.

The CDR3, as DNA: TGTGCCAGCAGTTACTCAAGAGACACAGATACGCAGTATTTT. This sequence encodes CASSYSRDTDTQYF. This chain joins TRBV6-5 and TRBJ2-3; D is undetermined. CDR3 length: 14 residues. Trimming cost V 0 bases and J 2 bases, with 6 bases left between them. The germline V gene encodes CDR1 MNHEY and CDR2 SVGAGI.